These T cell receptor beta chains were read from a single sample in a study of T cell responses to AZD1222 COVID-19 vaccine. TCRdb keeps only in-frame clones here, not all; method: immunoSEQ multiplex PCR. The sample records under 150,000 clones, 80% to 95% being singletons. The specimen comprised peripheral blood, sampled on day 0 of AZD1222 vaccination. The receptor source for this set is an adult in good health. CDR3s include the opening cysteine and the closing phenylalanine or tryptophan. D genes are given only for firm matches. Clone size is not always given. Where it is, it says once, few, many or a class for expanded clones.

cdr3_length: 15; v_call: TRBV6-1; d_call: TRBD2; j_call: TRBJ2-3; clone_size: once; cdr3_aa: CASSDGLAVTDTQYF; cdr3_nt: TGTGCCAGCAGTGATGGACTAGCGGTCACAGATACGCAGTATTTT
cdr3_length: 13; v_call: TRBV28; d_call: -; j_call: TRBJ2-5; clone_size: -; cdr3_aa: CASNPWAQETQYF; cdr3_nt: TGTGCCAGCAACCCCTGGGCCCAAGAGACCCAGTACTTC
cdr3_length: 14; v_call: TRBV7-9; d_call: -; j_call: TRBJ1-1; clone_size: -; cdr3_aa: CAVAGKGSVTEAFF; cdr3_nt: TGTGCCGTCGCGGGTAAGGGGTCGGTCACTGAAGCTTTCTTT
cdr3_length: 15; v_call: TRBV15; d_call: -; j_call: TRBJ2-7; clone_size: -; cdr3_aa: CATSRDRVLMYEQYF; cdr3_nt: TGTGCCACCAGCAGAGATCGCGTCTTAATGTACGAGCAGTACTTC
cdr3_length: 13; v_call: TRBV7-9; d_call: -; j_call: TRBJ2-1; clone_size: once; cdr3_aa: CASSLEEYNEQFF; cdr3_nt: TGTGCCAGCAGCTTGGAGGAATACAATGAGCAGTTCTTC
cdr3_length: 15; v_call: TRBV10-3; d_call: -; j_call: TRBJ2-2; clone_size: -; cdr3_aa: CAISEAGTGNRELFF; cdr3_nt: TGTGCCATCAGTGAAGCGGGGACAGGTAATCGGGAGCTGTTTTTT
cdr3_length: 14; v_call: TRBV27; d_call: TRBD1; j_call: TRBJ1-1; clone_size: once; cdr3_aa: CASSGAGGVTEAFF; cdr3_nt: TGTGCCAGCTCGGGGGCAGGGGGTGTCACTGAAGCTTTCTTT
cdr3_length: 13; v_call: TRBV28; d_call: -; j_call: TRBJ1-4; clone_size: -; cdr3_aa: CASKGATNEKLFF; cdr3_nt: TGTGCCAGCAAAGGTGCAACTAATGAAAAACTGTTTTTT
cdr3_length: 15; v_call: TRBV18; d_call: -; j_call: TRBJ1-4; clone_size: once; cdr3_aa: CASSPPETRREKLFF; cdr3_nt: TGTGCCAGCTCACCACCTGAGACCCGGCGCGAAAAACTGTTTTTT
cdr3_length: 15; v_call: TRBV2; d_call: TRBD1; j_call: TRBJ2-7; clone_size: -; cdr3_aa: CASRDRDRPSYEQYF; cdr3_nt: TGTGCCAGCAGGGACCGGGACAGACCTTCCTACGAGCAGTACTTC
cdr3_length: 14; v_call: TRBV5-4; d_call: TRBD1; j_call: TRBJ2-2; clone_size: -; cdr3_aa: CASSPGQGTGELFF; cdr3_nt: TGTGCCAGCAGCCCGGGACAGGGAACCGGGGAGCTGTTTTTT
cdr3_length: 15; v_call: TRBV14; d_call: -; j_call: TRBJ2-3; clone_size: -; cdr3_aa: CASSPLGLYTDTQYF; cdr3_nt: TGTGCCAGCAGCCCCCTGGGCCTTTACACAGATACGCAGTATTTT
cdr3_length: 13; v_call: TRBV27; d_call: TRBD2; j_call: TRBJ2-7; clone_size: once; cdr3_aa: CASSGLATYEQYF; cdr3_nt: TGTGCCAGCAGCGGACTAGCGACATACGAGCAGTACTTC
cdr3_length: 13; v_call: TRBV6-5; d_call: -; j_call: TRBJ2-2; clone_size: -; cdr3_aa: CASTQGGTGELFF; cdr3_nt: TGTGCCAGCACTCAAGGGGGGACCGGGGAGCTGTTTTTT
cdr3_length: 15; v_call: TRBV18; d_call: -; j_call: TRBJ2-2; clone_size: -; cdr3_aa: CASSPATANTGELFF; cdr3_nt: TGTGCCAGCTCACCCGCGACGGCGAACACCGGGGAGCTGTTTTTT
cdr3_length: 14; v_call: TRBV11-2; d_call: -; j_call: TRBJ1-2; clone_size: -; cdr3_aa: CASSPSTGNYGYTF; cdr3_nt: TGTGCCAGCAGCCCATCGACAGGAAACTATGGCTACACCTTC
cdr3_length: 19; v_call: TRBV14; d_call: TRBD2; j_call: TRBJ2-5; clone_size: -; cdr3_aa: CASSLGPGLAEKASGTQYF; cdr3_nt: TGTGCCAGCAGCCTGGGACCGGGACTAGCGGAGAAAGCTTCGGGGACCCAGTACTTC
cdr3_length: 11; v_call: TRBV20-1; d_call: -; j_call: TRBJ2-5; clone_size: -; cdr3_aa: CSAPLGETQYF; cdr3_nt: TGCAGTGCTCCTCTCGGTGAGACCCAGTACTTC
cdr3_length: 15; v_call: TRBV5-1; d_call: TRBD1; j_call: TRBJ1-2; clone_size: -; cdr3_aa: CASSSSGTGDMGYTF; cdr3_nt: TGCGCCAGCAGTTCCAGCGGGACAGGGGATATGGGCTACACCTTC
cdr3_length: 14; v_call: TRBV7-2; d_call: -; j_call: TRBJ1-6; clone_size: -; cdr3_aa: CASRSWYYNSPLHF; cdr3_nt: TGTGCCAGCCGCTCCTGGTACTATAATTCACCCCTCCACTTT
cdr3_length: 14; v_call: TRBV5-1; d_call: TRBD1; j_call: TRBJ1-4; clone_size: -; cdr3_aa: CASSPGTVNEKLFF; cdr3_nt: TGCGCCAGCAGCCCGGGGACAGTCAATGAAAAACTGTTTTTT
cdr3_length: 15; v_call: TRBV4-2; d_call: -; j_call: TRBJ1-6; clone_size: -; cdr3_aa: CASSQVDTGPSPLHF; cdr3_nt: TGTGCCAGCAGCCAAGTCGATACAGGGCCTTCACCCCTCCACTTT
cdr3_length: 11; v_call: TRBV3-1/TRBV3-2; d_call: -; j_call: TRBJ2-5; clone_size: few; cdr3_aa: CASSQGQAQYF; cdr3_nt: TGTGCCAGCAGCCAAGGGCAGGCCCAGTACTTC
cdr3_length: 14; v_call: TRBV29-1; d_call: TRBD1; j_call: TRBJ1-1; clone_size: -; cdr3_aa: CSAGTGDFSTEAFF; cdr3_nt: TGCAGCGCCGGGACAGGGGATTTTAGCACTGAAGCTTTCTTT
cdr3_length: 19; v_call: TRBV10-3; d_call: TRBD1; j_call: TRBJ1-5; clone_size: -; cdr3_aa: CAISESSAGGTGGYQPQHF; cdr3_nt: TGTGCCATCAGTGAGTCCAGTGCCGGCGGGACAGGGGGGTATCAGCCCCAGCATTTT
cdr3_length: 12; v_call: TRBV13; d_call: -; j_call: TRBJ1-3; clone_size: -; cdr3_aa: CASSLGGNTIYF; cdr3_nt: TGTGCCAGCAGCTTAGGGGGAAACACCATATATTTT
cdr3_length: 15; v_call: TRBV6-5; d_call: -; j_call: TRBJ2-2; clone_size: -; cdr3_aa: CASSYPGHRAGELFF; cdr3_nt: TGTGCCAGCAGTTATCCGGGACATCGTGCCGGGGAGCTGTTTTTT
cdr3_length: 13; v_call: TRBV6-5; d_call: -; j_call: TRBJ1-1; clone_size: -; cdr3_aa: CASIQLMNTEAFF; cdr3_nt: TGTGCCAGCATACAGCTTATGAACACTGAAGCTTTCTTT
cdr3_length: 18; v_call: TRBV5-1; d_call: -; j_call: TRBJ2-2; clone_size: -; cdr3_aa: CASRRGGQEYSNTGELFF; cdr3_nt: TGCGCCAGCAGGCGTGGGGGGCAAGAATACTCGAACACCGGGGAGCTGTTTTTT
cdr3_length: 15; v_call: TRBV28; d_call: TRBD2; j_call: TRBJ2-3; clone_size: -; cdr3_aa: CASTEGLAGVSTQYF; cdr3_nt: TGTGCCAGCACCGAAGGACTAGCGGGAGTGTCTACGCAGTATTTT
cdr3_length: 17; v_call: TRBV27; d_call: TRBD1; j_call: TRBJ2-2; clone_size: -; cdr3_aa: CASSQSGTATNTGELFF; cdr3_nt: TGTGCCAGCAGTCAGTCCGGGACAGCTACGAACACCGGGGAGCTGTTTTTT
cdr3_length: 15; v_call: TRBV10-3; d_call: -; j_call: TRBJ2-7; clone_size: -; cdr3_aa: CAISGVGGGTNEQYF; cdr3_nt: TGTGCCATCAGTGGAGTGGGTGGCGGGACCAACGAGCAGTACTTC
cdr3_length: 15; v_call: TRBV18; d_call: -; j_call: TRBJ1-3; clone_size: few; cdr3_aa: CASSPLGTYGNTIYF; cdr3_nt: TGTGCCAGCTCACCACTTGGGACCTACGGAAACACCATATATTTT
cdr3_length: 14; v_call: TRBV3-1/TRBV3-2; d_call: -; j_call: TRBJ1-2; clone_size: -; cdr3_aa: CASSQVAGNYGYTF; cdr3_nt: TGTGCCAGCAGCCAAGTGGCGGGAAACTATGGCTACACCTTC
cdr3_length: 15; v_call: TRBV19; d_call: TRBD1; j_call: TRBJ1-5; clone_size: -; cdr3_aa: CASSPQRTGHQPQHF; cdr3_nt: TGTGCCAGTAGCCCACAACGGACAGGGCATCAGCCCCAGCATTTT
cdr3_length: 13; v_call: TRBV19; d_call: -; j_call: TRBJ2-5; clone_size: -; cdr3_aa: CASSISLKETQYF; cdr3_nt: TGTGCCAGTAGTATATCCCTAAAAGAGACCCAGTACTTC
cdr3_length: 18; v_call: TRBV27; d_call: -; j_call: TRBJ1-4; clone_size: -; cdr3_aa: CASSLRPGPLLGGEKLFF; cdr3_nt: TGTGCCAGCAGTTTAAGACCGGGACCGTTGTTAGGTGGTGAAAAACTGTTTTTT
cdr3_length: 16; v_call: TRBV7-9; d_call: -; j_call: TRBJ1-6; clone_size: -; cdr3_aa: CASSFTGSSYNSPLHF; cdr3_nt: TGTGCCAGCAGCTTTACAGGGAGCTCCTATAATTCACCCCTCCACTTT
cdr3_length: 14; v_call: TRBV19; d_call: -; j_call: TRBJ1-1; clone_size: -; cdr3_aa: CASSINTVNTEAFF; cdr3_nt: TGTGCCAGTAGTATAAATACAGTGAACACTGAAGCTTTCTTT
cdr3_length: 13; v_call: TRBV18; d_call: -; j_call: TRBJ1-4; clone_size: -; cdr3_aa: CASSPPQDEKLFF; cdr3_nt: TGTGCCAGCTCACCACCGCAGGATGAAAAACTGTTTTTT
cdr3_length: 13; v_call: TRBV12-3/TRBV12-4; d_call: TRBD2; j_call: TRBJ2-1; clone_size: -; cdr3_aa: CASSLGLAHEQFF; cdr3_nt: TGTGCCAGCAGTTTGGGACTAGCGCATGAGCAGTTCTTC
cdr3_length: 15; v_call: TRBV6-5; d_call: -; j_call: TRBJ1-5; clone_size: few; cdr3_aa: CASPGRTYSNQPQHF; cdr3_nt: TGTGCCAGCCCCGGCCGGACGTATAGCAATCAGCCCCAGCATTTT
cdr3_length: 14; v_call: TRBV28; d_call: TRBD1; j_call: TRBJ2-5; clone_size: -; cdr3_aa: CASRPGTVRETQYF; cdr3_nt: TGTGCCAGCAGGCCTGGGACAGTCAGAGAGACCCAGTACTTC
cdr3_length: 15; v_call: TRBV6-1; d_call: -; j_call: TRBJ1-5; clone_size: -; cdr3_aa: CASSEAGSHNQPQHF; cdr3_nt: TGTGCCAGCAGTGAAGCTGGCAGCCACAATCAGCCCCAGCATTTT
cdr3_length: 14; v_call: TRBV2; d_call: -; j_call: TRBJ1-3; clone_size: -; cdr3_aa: CASSVGGSGNTIYF; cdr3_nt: TGTGCCAGCAGTGTAGGGGGCTCTGGAAACACCATATATTTT
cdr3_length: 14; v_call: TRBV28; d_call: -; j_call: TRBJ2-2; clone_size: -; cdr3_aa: CASFRDMNTGELFF; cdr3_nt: TGTGCCAGCTTCCGGGACATGAACACCGGGGAGCTGTTTTTT
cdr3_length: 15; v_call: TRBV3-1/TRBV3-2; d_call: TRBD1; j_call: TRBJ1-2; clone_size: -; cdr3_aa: CASSKDRERNYGYTF; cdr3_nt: TGTGCCAGCAGCAAGGACAGGGAACGGAACTATGGCTACACCTTC
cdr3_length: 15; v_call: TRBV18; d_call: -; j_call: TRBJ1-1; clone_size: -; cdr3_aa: CASSVQGNSNTEAFF; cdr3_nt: TGTGCCAGCTCAGTTCAGGGGAACTCGAACACTGAAGCTTTCTTT
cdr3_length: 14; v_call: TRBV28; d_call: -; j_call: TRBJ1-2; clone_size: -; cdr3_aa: CASSLDSGRAGYTF; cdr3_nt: TGTGCCAGCAGTTTAGATTCGGGCAGGGCTGGCTACACCTTC
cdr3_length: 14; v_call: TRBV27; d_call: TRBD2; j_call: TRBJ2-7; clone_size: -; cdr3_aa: CASSLRLAGYEQYF; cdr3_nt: TGTGCCAGCAGTCTTCGACTAGCGGGATACGAGCAGTACTTC
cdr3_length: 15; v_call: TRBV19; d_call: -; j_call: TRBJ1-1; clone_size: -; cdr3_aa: CASSINGRGSTEAFF; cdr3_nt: TGTGCCAGTAGTATAAACGGCAGGGGCAGCACTGAAGCTTTCTTT
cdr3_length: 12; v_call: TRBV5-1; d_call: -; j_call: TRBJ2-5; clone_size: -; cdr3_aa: CASSLYGADQYF; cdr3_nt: TGCGCCAGCAGCTTGTACGGTGCGGACCAGTACTTC
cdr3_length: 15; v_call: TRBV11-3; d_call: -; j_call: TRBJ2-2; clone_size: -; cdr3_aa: CASSLDPGPSGELFF; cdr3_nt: TGTGCCAGCAGCTTAGATCCGGGGCCATCCGGGGAGCTGTTTTTT
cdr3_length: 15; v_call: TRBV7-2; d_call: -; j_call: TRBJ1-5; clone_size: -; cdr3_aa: CASSLYQGRDQPQHF; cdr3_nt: TGTGCCAGCAGCTTGTATCAGGGCCGGGATCAGCCCCAGCATTTT